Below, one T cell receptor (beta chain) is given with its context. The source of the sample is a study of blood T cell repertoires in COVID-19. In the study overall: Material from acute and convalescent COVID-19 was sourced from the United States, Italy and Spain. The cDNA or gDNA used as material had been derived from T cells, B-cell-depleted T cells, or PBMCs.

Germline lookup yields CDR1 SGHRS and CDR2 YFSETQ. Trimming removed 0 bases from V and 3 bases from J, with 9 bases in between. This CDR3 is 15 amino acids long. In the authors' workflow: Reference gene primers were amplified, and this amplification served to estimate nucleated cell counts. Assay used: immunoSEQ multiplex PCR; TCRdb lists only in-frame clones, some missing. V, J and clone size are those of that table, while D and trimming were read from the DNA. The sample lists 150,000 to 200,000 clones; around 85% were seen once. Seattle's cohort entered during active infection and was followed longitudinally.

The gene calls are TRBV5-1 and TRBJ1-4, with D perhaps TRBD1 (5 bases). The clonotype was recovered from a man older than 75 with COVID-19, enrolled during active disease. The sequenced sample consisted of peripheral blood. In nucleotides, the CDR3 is TGCGCCAGCAGCTTGGTCCCAGGGTCTAATGAAAAACTGTTTTTT. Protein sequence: CASSLVPGSNEKLFF.